The clone carrying this TCR beta chain appeared a few times. Antigen unknown. The TCR beta profiling, which covered VDJ combination and CDR3 sequence, was carried out using genomic DNA as the template. TCRdb redid the calling of the reads with MiXCR, one entry per CDR3 protein. The sample lists 150,000 to 200,000 distinct CDR3 sequences, roughly 50% occurring once. This sample was taken from a study of CD8+CD57+ T cells in acquired aplastic anemia. Overall study: Quantities of DNA derived from sorted CD4+ and CD8+ cells averaged 3.2 ug. General study results and limits: Patients and controls were found to share twenty-nine CD8+ CDR3 sequences. Controls did not differ significantly from patients in CD8+ Simpson's diversity.

Germline V gene lookup returns CDR1 LNHDA and CDR2 SQIVND (reference sequence). This CDR3 is built from 15 residues. V lost 5 bases, J lost 0 bases, and 10 bases lay in between. CD8+CD57+ cell expansion, shown by flow cytometry, had occurred in the patients selected for sequencing. The enrolled patients all had severe acquired aplastic anemia. The TCR sequence derives from a human donor with aplastic anemia. The sample comprised sorted CD4+, CD8+, or CD8+CD57+ T cells (not recorded which) from PBMCs. This chain joins TRBV19 and TRBJ1-4; no firm D call. The CDR3 loop reads CASSSSGSTNEKLFF. The DNA for the CDR3 is TGTGCCAGTAGTTCGTCCGGCTCAACTAATGAAAAACTGTTTTTT.